These 9 T cell receptor beta chains came from one sample sequenced in a study of blood T cell repertoires in COVID-19. Only in-frame clones appear in the TCRdb table, and some are missing; sequencing was by immunoSEQ multiplex PCR. The table lists roughly 250,000 clones, roughly 83% of them singletons. The sample was peripheral blood. The receptors stem from a woman aged 45-59 years with acute or convalescent COVID-19.

The chain couples TRBV7-3 to TRBJ2-1, with 7 bases lining up with TRBD1. Trimming removed 2 bases from V and 10 bases from J; junction bases left unmatched: 11. From germline, CDR1 is SGHTA and CDR2 FQGTGA. The CDR3 has 15 amino acids. CDR3 nucleotide sequence: TGTGCCAGCAGCTTAGAGGGGGCGAATGTGAGAGAGCAGTTCTTC. Its translation is CASSLEGANVREQFF.

V and J are TRBV28 and TRBJ1-5; D ambiguous. This CDR3 has 16 residues. Trimming left V 6 bases short and J 6 bases short, with 21 bases between. Germline lookup yields CDR1 MDHEN and CDR2 SYDVKM. In DNA form, the CDR3 reads TGTGCCAGCAGAGACTCGACGCGTGGCCGGATTCAGCCCCAGCATTTT. Its protein is CASRDSTRGRIQPQHF.

This chain links TRBV27 with TRBJ2-3; D gene uncertain. Trimming removed 5 bases from V and 4 bases from J, with 16 bases in between. The germline gives CDR1 MNHEY, CDR2 SMNVEV (reference sequence). CDR3 length: 15 residues. CDR3 amino acids: CASSTDPAAPDTQYF. CDR3 sequence (DNA): TGTGCCAGCAGTACCGACCCCGCAGCGCCAGATACGCAGTATTTT.

The rearrangement uses TRBV2 and TRBJ1-2; the D gene is possibly TRBD1 (6 bases). Germline loops: CDR1 SNHLY, CDR2 FYNNEI. The CDR3 contains 15 residues. The germline V and J ends were trimmed by 5 bases and 8 bases, with 21 bases remaining between them. Here the CDR3 DNA reads TGTGCCAGCAGTCCGGGACAAGTCGAATCGGAAGGCTACACCTTC. It translates to CASSPGQVESEGYTF.

This chain uses TRBV28 with TRBJ2-5, with D perhaps matching TRBD1 (6 bases). Trimming stripped 6 bases from V and 2 bases from J, with 7 bases between. The CDR3 is 12 residues long. The germline CDR1 and CDR2 sequences are MDHEN and SYDVKM. The CDR3 DNA reads TGTGCCAGCAGGGACAGTCAAGAGACCCAGTACTTC. Amino acid sequence: CASRDSQETQYF.

The gene calls are TRBV28 and TRBJ1-6; D is unclear. The germline V and J ends were trimmed by 3 bases and 6 bases, with 9 bases remaining between them. The CDR3 extends over 14 amino acids. The germline gives CDR1 MDHEN, CDR2 SYDVKM. The chain's CDR3 is CASSFAAINSPLHF. The CDR3 DNA follows: TGTGCCAGCAGTTTTGCAGCGATTAATTCACCCCTCCACTTT.

This clone was counted between two and nine times. V usage is TRBV7-2 and J usage is TRBJ2-6, with D maybe TRBD2 (5 bases). The germline V and J ends were trimmed by 0 bases and 0 bases, with 21 bases remaining between them. The germline gives CDR1 SGHTA, CDR2 FQGNSA. CDR3 size: 21 residues. CDR3 bases: TGTGCCAGCAGCTTAGCGACTATCGTACCGCGACATGACTCTGGGGCCAACGTCCTGACTTTC. Translating it yields CASSLATIVPRHDSGANVLTF.

In DNA, the CDR3 is TGTGCCACAAAGAAGGACAGGGTGGCATTTGGCAATCAGCCCCAGCATTTT. It codes for CATKKDRVAFGNQPQHF. The gene calls are TRBV19 and TRBJ1-5, with TRBD1 matching 8 bases. This CDR3 has 17 amino acids. With 10 bases clipped from V and 2 bases from J, the junction kept 16 bases outside the gene matches. Germline V gene lookup returns CDR1 LNHDA and CDR2 SQIVND (reference sequence).

The chain couples TRBV27 to TRBJ1-1; 10 positions agree with TRBD1. The CDR3 consists of 17 residues. Trimming took 6 bases from V and 4 from J; bases not matched to a gene: 14. CDR1 and CDR2 (germline): MNHEY, SMNVEV (reference sequence). The CDR3 sequence is CASRRDRGRGTGTEAFF. In DNA form, the CDR3 reads TGTGCCAGCAGGCGAGACAGGGGGCGTGGGACAGGCACTGAAGCTTTCTTT.